This T cell receptor (beta chain) is drawn from a study of beta chain features in type 1 diabetes. What was sequenced were expressed TCRB transcripts, since all of the isolated RNA had been reverse transcribed. Only in-frame clones appear in the TCRdb table, and some are missing; sequencing was by immunoSEQ multiplex PCR. This table has around 600,000 clones, over 10% appearing once. In regard to this clone: As yet, its antigen is unknown.

Study-wide points: Type 1 diabetes patients showed a moderate but significant shortening of TCRB CDR3s in all four CD4+ subsets.

Trimming shortened V by 3 bases and J by 7 bases, and 16 bases separated the two germline ends. The CDR3 contains 14 residues. CDR1 is SGHRS, CDR2 YFSETQ, per germline. The V gene is TRBV5-1, the J gene TRBJ1-1, with a possible D match to TRBD1 (5 bases). The TCR was taken from a man younger than 45 with type 1 diabetes. Source material: naive CD4+ T cells from blood. In DNA, the CDR3 is TGCGCCAGCAGCTATTCCGGGACGGAGGGTGAAGCTTTCTTT. This encodes CASSYSGTEGEAFF.